The sequence of this T cell receptor (beta chain) was determined in a study of blood T cell repertoires in COVID-19. Turning to the study itself: Specimens from acute and convalescent COVID-19 originated in the United States, Italy and Spain.

In the original workflow: Reference gene primer amplification in the assay estimated nucleated cell counts. This table comes from immunoSEQ multiplex PCR, and its TCRdb copy is limited to in-frame clones, with some not included. V, J and clone size were drawn from that table, and D and trimming were deduced from the DNA. The sample has 100,000 to 150,000 clones, roughly 69% seen once. CDR3 size: 12 residues. This TCR derives from a woman between 70 and 85 years old with acute or convalescent COVID-19. What was sequenced was peripheral blood. The chain combines TRBV21-1 with TRBJ2-7; the D call TRBD1 from the table was never checked on the DNA. TRBV21-1 is classified as a pseudogene. The CDR3 DNA sequence: TGTGCCAGCAGCAAAGAGGGGTACGAGCAGTACTTC. This translates into CASSKEGYEQYF.